The next 23 T cell receptor beta chains were all read from a single sample in a study of monozygotic twins with inflammatory bowel disease. Reanalyzing the 5' RACE reads, TCRdb keeps one entry per CDR3 protein, without DNA. This sample's table has about 380,000 distinct CDR3 sequences. Input material: blood. These receptor sequences come from a human donor with ulcerative colitis or Crohn's disease, or a healthy co-twin of an affected twin (not recorded which).

The V gene is TRBV5-1, the J gene TRBJ2-7; there is no DNA to check the TCRdb D call of TRBD1. CDR1 and CDR2 from the germline V gene are SGHRS and YFSETQ. There are 14 residues in the CDR3. The chain's CDR3 is CASSHTGQSYEQYF.

The CDR3 here is CASSLEGGGFTGELFF. The chain joins TRBV5-5 to TRBJ2-2; TCRdb returns TRBD2, unconfirmable since there is no DNA. Germline V gene lookup returns CDR1 SGHKS and CDR2 YYEKEE (reference sequence). The CDR3 has 16 amino acids.

CDR3 sequence: CASSRSDGTEAFF. The chain couples TRBV3-1 to TRBJ1-1. The CDR3 has 13 residues. Germline CDR1 reads LGHDT; CDR2 reads YNNKEL (reference sequence). Looking up the rest from reference TRBV3-1 and TRBJ1-1 gives the full variable domain: DTAVSQTPKYLVTQMGNDKSIKCEQNLGHDTMYWYKQDSKKFLKIMFSYNNKELIINETVPNRFSPKSPDKAHLNLHINSLELGDSAVYFCASSRSDGTEAFFGQGTRLTVV.

The chain joins TRBV27 to TRBJ2-1. In germline, CDR1 is MNHEY, CDR2 SMNVEV (reference sequence). This CDR3 spans 16 amino acids. The CDR3 loop reads CASSLYAGTSYNEQFF.

The chain couples TRBV6-5 to TRBJ2-7. Germline CDR1 MNHEY, CDR2 SVGAGI. The CDR3 runs 13 residues. The CDR3 reads CASTARSSYEQYF.

The chain couples TRBV14 to TRBJ2-7. This CDR3 spans 14 amino acids. Germline assignment: CDR1 SGHDN and CDR2 FVKESK. CDR3 in amino acids: CASSEPPADYEQYF.

The chain uses TRBV19 and TRBJ1-2; the D gene TCRdb calls, TRBD1, cannot be checked with no DNA. The germline V gene has CDR1 LNHDA and CDR2 SQIVND (reference sequence). This CDR3 has 15 amino acids. The CDR3 loop reads CASSSPRDRAYGYTF.

The J gene is TRBJ1-1, the V gene TRBV7-8; TCRdb gives TRBD1 as the D gene, but with no DNA this cannot be confirmed. Looked up from germline, CDR1 is SGHVS and CDR2 is FQNEAQ. The CDR3 covers 12 residues. CDR3 loop: CASSADRREAFF.

The V call is TRBV4-1, the J call TRBJ2-3. CDR1 is MGHRA and CDR2 is YSYEKL in the germline V gene. This CDR3 has 16 residues. The chain's CDR3 is CASSHLDLIYTDTQYF.

The V gene is TRBV4-2, the J gene TRBJ2-2. The CDR3 length is 16 residues. Looked up from germline, CDR1 is LGHNA and CDR2 is YNFKEQ. The CDR3 is CASSQVVGYEAGELFF.

This chain connects TRBV7-2 to TRBJ2-1; TCRdb selects TRBD1, and the lack of DNA leaves this call unchecked. From germline, CDR1 is SGHTA and CDR2 FQGNSA. This CDR3 has 16 residues. The CDR3 sequence is CASSSRRQGAYNEQFF.

The CDR3 is CASSSSRDRGNKQFF. This chain uses TRBV7-6 with TRBJ2-1; TCRdb designates TRBD1, a call that cannot be tested without DNA. The CDR3 runs 15 residues. Germline assignment: CDR1 SGHVS and CDR2 FNYEAQ.

The chain combines TRBV2 with TRBJ2-5; TCRdb's D call, TRBD2, is unchecked because there is no DNA. CDR3 length: 13 residues. Germline V gives CDR1 SNHLY, CDR2 FYNNEI. CDR3 region: CAGGTSGGETQYF.

This chain uses TRBV13 with TRBJ1-2. The CDR3 length is 14 residues. The germline V gene has CDR1 PRHDT and CDR2 FYEKMQ (reference sequence). This chain's CDR3 is CASSPGRGLFGYTF.

This chain uses TRBV12-3 or TRBV12-4 with TRBJ1-6. CDR3 length equals 15 residues. CDR3 residues: CASSSLSSYNSPLHF.

The chain couples TRBV6-1 to TRBJ1-3; the D call of TRBD1 rests on TCRdb alone, since no DNA is present to check it. CDR3 length: 17 residues. Per germline, CDR1 MNHNS and CDR2 SASEGT. The CDR3 spells CASSLRVTGGTGNTIYF.

V usage is TRBV5-1 and J usage is TRBJ1-3; without DNA, the TCRdb call of TRBD1 cannot be checked. The germline CDR1 and CDR2 sequences are SGHRS and YFSETQ. CDR3 size: 16 residues. The CDR3 sequence: CASSLGDRASGNTIYF.

This sequence joins TRBV11-2 and TRBJ2-1. CDR3 length: 13 residues. In germline, CDR1 is SGHAT, CDR2 FQNNGV. The chain's CDR3 is CASSQGLDNEQFF.

This rearrangement joins TRBV5-4 to TRBJ2-5; lacking DNA, the TRBD2 call made by TCRdb goes unchecked. Per the germline V gene, CDR1 is SGHNT and CDR2 is YYREEE (reference sequence). The CDR3 is 14 amino acids. CDR3 sequence: CASSLGDWKETQYF.

V gene TRBV29-1 combines with J gene TRBJ2-2. The germline gives CDR1 SQVTM, CDR2 ANQGSEA. This CDR3 comprises 16 residues. The CDR3 reads CSVQLPTSAASGELFF.

V usage is TRBV6-1 and J usage is TRBJ2-7. The CDR3 loop spans 13 amino acids. Per germline, CDR1 MNHNS and CDR2 SASEGT. The chain's CDR3 is CASSEVFSYEQYF.

The chain's CDR3 is CSAPPFGRADQKDTEAFF. The V gene is TRBV20-1, the J gene TRBJ1-1; TCRdb names TRBD1, which stays unverified in the absence of DNA. CDR1 is DFQATT, CDR2 SNEGSKA, per germline (reference sequence). The CDR3 has 18 amino acids.

The genes are TRBV7-9 and TRBJ2-5; TCRdb's D gene call, TRBD1, goes unchecked for lack of DNA. Germline CDR1 is SEHNR and CDR2 is FQNEAQ (reference sequence). The CDR3 has 15 amino acids. CDR3 amino acids: CASIRWGGRGETQYF.